This entry lists 11 T cell receptor beta chains sequenced from one sample in a study of identifying expanded T cells in peripheral blood. TCRdb keeps only in-frame clones here, not all; method: immunoSEQ multiplex PCR. The sample records 70,000 to 100,000 clones, around 88% being singletons. Sequenced sample: blood. Receptors originate from a person between 18 and 75 years old in good health.

The V gene is TRBV14, the J gene TRBJ2-1; TRBD2 agrees at 9 bases. The CDR3 extends over 18 amino acids. Looked up from germline, CDR1 is SGHDN and CDR2 is FVKESK. The ends lost 1 base at V and 4 bases at J; junction bases unmatched: 11. The CDR3 bases are TGTGCCAGCAGCCAAGCTTATGGCGGGGGGGCTGGATACAATGAGCAGTTCTTC. Translation: CASSQAYGGGAGYNEQFF. Looking up the rest from reference TRBV14 and TRBJ2-1 gives the full variable domain: EAGVTQFPSHSVIEKGQTVTLRCDPISGHDNLYWYRRVMGKEIKFLLHFVKESKQDESGMPNNRFLAERTGGTYSTLKVQPAELEDSGVYFCASSQAYGGGAGYNEQFFGPGTRLTVL.

This chain links TRBV5-6 with TRBJ2-7; D may be TRBD1 or TRBD2 (5 bases each). CDR1 SGHDT and CDR2 YYEEEE come from the germline V gene. The CDR3 is 14 amino acids. The germline V and J ends were trimmed by 0 bases and 6 bases, with 13 bases remaining between them. For the CDR3, the DNA is TGTGCCAGCAGCTTGGGTGAGGGGTTTGGCGAGCAGTACTTC. This gives the protein CASSLGEGFGEQYF.

The genes are TRBV27 and TRBJ1-2; the D is unclear. The V end was cut by 8 bases, the J end by 8 bases, with 18 bases between. Germline values: CDR1 MNHEY, CDR2 SMNVEV (reference sequence). CDR3 size: 13 residues. The CDR3 loop is CASSTTGLKGYTF. DNA of the CDR3: TGTGCCAGCTCAACGACGGGCCTTAAGGGCTACACCTTC.

The V call is TRBV30, the J call TRBJ1-4; weak D call: TRBD1 (5 bases). Per the germline V gene, CDR1 is GTSNPN and CDR2 is SVGIG (reference sequence). V lost 2 bases and J 3 bases, leaving 25 bases between the germline ends. This CDR3 is built from 19 residues. CDR3 protein: CAWSKIGGDRKRANEKLFF. DNA of the CDR3: TGTGCCTGGAGTAAGATTGGGGGGGATAGGAAACGGGCTAATGAAAAACTGTTTTTT.

About this clone: An end of the junction differs from the germline gene, which may be a read error. CDR3 DNA sequence: TGTGCCAGCAGCAGCCAGGGACAGGCACTTTTTTTC. It specifies CASSSQGQALFF. This chain joins TRBV13 and TRBJ1-4; 8 positions match TRBD1. This CDR3 is built from 12 residues. Germline-derived CDR1 and CDR2 are PRHDT and FYEKMQ (reference sequence).

A note on this clone: The junction does not match germline at one end; this may be a read error. This chain connects TRBV6-1 to TRBJ2-1; a weak D match, TRBD2 (7 bases). From germline, CDR1 is MNHNS and CDR2 SASEGT. The CDR3 length is 14 residues. The CDR3 spells CASREGGATREQFF. For the CDR3, the DNA is TGTGCCAGCAGGGAAGGGGGGGCGACCCGTGAGCAGTTCTTC.

The J gene is TRBJ2-1, the V gene TRBV10-3, with TRBD2 matching 11 bases. The germline CDR1 and CDR2 sequences are ENHRY and SYGVKD. The ends lost 10 bases at V and 8 bases at J; junction bases unmatched: 19. This CDR3 is 17 amino acids long. The CDR3 is CATSAQPPSGGFHEQFF. CDR3 DNA: TGTGCCACCTCAGCCCAACCGCCTAGCGGGGGGTTCCATGAGCAGTTCTTC.

The chain couples TRBV30 to TRBJ2-1, with D unclear. Trimming cost V 1 base and J 3 bases, with 7 bases left between them. Germline CDR1 reads GTSNPN; CDR2 reads SVGIG (reference sequence). This CDR3 spans 13 amino acids. The CDR3 DNA sequence: TGTGCCTGGAGTGAGGGCCGCTACAATGAGCAGTTCTTC. Translation: CAWSEGRYNEQFF.

The rearrangement links TRBV5-4 to TRBJ1-6; TRBD1 matches 8 bases. CDR3 length: 16 amino acids. Germline V gene sequence: CDR1 SGHNT, CDR2 YYREEE (reference sequence). V was pared by 4 bases and J by 10 bases, with 13 bases of the junction left unmatched. DNA for the CDR3: TGTGCCAGCAGCCAACCCGGCCCGGACAGGGACTCACCCCTCCACTTT. Its translation: CASSQPGPDRDSPLHF.

The V gene is TRBV5-1, the J gene TRBJ1-2; D is unresolved. Trimming shortened V by 4 bases and J by 2 bases, and 9 bases separated the two germline ends. The CDR3 totals 13 residues. The germline V gene encodes CDR1 SGHRS and CDR2 YFSETQ. The CDR3 nucleotides read TGCGCCAGCAGCCCCGCAGGAAACTATGGCTACACCTTC. As protein: CASSPAGNYGYTF.

CDR3 nucleotide sequence: TGTGCCAGCTCAATGGGCCATCCCGCTGAAGCTTTCTTT. This encodes CASSMGHPAEAFF. The chain links TRBV19 to TRBJ1-1; no clear D gene. Germline values: CDR1 LNHDA, CDR2 SQIVND (reference sequence). The CDR3 spans 13 residues. The germline V and J ends were trimmed by 9 bases and 6 bases, with 17 bases remaining between them.